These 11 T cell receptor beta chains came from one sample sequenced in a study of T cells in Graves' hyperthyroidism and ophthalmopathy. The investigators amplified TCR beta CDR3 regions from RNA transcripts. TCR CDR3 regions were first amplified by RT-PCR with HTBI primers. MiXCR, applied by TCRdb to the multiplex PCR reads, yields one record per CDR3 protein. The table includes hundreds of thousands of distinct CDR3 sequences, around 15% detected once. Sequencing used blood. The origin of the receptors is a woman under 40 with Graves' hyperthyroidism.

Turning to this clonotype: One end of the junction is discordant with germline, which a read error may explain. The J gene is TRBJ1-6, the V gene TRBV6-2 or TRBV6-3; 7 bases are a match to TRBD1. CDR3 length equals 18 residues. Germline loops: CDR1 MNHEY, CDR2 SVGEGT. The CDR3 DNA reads TGTGCCAACAGTTACGAAAGACAGGGTGGGTCCTATAATTCACCCCTCCACTTT. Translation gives CANSYERQGGSYNSPLHF.

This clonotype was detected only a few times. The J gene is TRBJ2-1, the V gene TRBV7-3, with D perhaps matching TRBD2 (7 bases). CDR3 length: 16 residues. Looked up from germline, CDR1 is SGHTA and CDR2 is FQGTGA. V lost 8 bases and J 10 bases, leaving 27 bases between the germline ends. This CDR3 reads CASRPNGGLGSGEQFF. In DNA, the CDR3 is TGTGCCAGCCGCCCGAACGGGGGGCTCGGTTCGGGCGAGCAGTTCTTC.

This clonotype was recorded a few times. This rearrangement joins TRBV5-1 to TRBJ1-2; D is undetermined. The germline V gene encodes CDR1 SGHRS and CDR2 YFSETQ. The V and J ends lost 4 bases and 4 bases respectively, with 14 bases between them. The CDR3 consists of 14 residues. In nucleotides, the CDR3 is TGCGCCAGCAGCCTCGGGAGTGATGTCTATGGCTACACCTTC. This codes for CASSLGSDVYGYTF.

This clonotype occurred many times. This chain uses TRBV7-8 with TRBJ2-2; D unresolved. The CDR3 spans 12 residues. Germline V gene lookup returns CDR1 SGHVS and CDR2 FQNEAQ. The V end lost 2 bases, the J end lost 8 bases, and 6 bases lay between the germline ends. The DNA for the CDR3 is TGTGCCAGCAGCTTACGCCGTGGGGAGCTGTTTTTT. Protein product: CASSLRRGELFF.

The CDR3 DNA sequence: TGTGCCAGCAGCTTGACTCCTCCCCGGGGCCTAGAGACCCAGTACTTC. It translates to CASSLTPPRGLETQYF. The rearrangement links TRBV7-6 to TRBJ2-5; D possibly uses TRBD1 or TRBD2 (5 bases each). Trimming took off 3 bases at V and 4 bases at J, with 18 bases between the two ends. The CDR3 consists of 16 residues. The germline gives CDR1 SGHVS, CDR2 FNYEAQ.

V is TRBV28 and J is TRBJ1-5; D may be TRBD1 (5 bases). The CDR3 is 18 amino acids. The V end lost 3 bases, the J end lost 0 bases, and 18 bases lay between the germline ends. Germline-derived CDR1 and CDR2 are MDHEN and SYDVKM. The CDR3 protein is CASSFYRQWRYSNQPQHF. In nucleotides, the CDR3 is TGTGCCAGCAGTTTTTACCGACAGTGGAGATATAGCAATCAGCCCCAGCATTTT.

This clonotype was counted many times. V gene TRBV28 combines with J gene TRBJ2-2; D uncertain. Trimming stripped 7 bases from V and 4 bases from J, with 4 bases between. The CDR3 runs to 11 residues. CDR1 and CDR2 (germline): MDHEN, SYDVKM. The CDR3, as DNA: TGTGCCAGCATCTCCACCGGGGAGCTGTTTTTT. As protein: CASISTGELFF.

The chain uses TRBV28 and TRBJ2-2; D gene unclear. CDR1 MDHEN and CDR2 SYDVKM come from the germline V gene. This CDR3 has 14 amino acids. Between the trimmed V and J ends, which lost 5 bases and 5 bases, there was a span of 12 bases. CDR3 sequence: CASSITSWTGELFF. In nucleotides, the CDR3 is TGTGCCAGCAGTATTACCTCTTGGACCGGGGAGCTGTTTTTT.

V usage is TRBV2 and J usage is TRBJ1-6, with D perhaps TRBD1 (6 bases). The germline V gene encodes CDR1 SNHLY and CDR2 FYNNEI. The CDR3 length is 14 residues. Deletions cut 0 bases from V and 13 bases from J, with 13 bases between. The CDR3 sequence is CASSEALQTGPLHF. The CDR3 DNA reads TGTGCCAGCAGTGAAGCGCTTCAGACAGGTCCCCTCCACTTT.

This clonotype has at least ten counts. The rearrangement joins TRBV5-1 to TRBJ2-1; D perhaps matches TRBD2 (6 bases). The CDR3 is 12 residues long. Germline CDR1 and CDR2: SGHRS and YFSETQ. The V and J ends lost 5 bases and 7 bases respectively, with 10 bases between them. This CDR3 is CASRREGNEQFF. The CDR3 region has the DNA TGCGCCAGCAGGCGGGAAGGGAATGAGCAGTTCTTC.

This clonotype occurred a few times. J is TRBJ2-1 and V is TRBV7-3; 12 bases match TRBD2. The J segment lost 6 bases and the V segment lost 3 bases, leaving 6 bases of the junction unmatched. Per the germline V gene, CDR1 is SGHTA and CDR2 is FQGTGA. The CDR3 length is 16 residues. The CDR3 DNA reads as TGTGCCAGCAGCTTGCTAGCGGGAGGGTATGTCAATGAGCAGTTCTTC. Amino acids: CASSLLAGGYVNEQFF.